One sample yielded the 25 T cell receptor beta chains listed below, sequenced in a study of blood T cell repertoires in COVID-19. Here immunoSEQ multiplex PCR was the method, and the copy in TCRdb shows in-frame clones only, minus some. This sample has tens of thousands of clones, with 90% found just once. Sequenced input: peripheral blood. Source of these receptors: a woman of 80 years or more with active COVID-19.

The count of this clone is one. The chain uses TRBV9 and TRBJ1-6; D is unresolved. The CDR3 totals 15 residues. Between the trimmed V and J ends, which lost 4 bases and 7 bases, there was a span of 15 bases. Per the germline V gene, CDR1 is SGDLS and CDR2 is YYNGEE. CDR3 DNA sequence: TGTGCCAGCAGCCCTTTCTCGGGTGCCAATTCACCCCTCCACTTT. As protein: CASSPFSGANSPLHF.

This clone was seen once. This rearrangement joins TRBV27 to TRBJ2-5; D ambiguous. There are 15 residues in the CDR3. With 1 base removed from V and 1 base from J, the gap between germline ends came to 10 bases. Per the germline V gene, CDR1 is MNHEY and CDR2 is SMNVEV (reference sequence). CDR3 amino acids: CASSLFGGPQETQYF. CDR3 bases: TGTGCCAGCAGTTTATTCGGCGGTCCCCAAGAGACCCAGTACTTC.

Here the CDR3 reads CASSRGFTQYF. DNA for the CDR3: TGTGCCAGCAGCCGGGGGTTTACGCAGTATTTT. The rearrangement uses TRBV27 and TRBJ2-3, with D perhaps TRBD2 (6 bases). The V gene's germline CDR1 is MNHEY and CDR2 SMNVEV (reference sequence). The CDR3 is 11 amino acids. Trimming pared 6 bases from V and 8 bases from J, leaving 9 bases between.

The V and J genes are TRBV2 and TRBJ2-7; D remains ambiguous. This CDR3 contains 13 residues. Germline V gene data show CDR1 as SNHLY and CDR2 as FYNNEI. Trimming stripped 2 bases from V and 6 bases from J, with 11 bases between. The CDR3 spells CASSESVVAEQYV. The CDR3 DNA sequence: TGTGCCAGCAGTGAAAGCGTCGTCGCCGAGCAGTACGTC.

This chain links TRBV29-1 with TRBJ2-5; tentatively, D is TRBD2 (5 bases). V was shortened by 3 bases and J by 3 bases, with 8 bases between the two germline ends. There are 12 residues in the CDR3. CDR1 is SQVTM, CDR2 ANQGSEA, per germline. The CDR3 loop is CSVDVGEETQYF. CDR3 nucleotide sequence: TGCAGCGTTGATGTGGGAGAAGAGACCCAGTACTTC.

The CDR3 bases are TGCGCCAGCAGCTCCGGGACACACTCCTACGAGCAGTACTTC. It codes for CASSSGTHSYEQYF. The rearrangement links TRBV5-1 to TRBJ2-7; tentative D call: TRBD1 (6 bases). CDR3 length equals 14 residues. CDR1 SGHRS and CDR2 YFSETQ come from the germline V gene. Trimming pared 3 bases from V and 0 bases from J, leaving 10 bases between.

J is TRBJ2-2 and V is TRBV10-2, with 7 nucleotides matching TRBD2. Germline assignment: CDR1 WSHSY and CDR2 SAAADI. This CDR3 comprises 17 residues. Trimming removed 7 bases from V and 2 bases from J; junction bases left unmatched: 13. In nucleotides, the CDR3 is TGCGCCAGCATCGAGTCTCGGGGACTACCAAACACCGGGGAGCTGTTTTTT. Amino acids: CASIESRGLPNTGELFF.

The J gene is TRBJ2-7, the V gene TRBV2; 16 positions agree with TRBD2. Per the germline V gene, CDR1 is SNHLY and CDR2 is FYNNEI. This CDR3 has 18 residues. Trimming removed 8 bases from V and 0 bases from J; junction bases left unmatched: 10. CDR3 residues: CASSTPGLAGGPSYEQYF. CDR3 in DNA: TGTGCCAGCTCTACACCGGGACTAGCGGGAGGGCCCTCCTACGAGCAGTACTTC.

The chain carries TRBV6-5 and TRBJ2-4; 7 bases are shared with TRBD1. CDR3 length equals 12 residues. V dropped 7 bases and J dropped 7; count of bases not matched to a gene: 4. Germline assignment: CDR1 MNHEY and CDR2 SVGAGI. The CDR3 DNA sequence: TGTGCCAGCATAGCGACAGGGAACATTCAGTACTTC. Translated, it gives CASIATGNIQYF.

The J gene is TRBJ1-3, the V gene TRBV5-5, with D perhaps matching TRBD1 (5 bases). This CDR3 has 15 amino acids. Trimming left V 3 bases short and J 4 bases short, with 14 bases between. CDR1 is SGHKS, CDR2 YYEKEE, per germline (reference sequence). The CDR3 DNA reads TGTGCCAGCAGCTGGGCTAGGGGCGGCGGAAACACCATATATTTT. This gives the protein CASSWARGGGNTIYF.

CDR3: CASTALAGGGDTQYF. CDR3 coding DNA: TGTGCCAGCACCGCTCTAGCGGGGGGGGGAGATACGCAGTATTTT. This rearrangement joins TRBV5-4 to TRBJ2-3; 12 bases align to TRBD2. The CDR3 spans 15 residues. Germline V CDR1 and CDR2: SGHNT, YYREEE (reference sequence). J lost 5 bases, V lost 6 bases, and 7 bases had no gene match.

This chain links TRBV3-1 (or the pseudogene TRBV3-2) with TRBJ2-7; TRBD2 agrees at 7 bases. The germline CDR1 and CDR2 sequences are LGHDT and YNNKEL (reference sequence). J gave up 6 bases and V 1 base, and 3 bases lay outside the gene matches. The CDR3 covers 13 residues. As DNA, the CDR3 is TGTGCCAGCAGCCAAGGGAGGGAGGGCGAGCAGTACGTC. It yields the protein CASSQGREGEQYV.

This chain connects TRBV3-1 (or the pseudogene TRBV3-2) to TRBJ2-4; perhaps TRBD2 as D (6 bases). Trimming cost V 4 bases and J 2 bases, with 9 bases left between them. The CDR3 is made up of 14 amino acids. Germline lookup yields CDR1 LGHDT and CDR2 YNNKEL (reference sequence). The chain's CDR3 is CASSPGSSKNIQYF. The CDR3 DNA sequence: TGTGCCAGCAGCCCCGGGAGTTCCAAAAACATTCAGTACTTC.

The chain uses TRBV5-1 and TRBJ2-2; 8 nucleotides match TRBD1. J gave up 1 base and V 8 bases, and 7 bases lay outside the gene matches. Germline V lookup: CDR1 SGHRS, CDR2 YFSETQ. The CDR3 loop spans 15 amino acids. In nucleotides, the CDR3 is TGCGCCAGTCACCAGGGGGCAGGGAACACCGGGGAGCTGTTTTTT. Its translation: CASHQGAGNTGELFF.

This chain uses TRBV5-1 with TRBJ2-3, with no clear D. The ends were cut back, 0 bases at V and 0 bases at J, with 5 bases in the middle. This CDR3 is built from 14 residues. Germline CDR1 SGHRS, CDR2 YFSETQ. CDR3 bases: TGCGCCAGCAGCTTGGTGGCTAGCACAGATACGCAGTATTTT. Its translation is CASSLVASTDTQYF.

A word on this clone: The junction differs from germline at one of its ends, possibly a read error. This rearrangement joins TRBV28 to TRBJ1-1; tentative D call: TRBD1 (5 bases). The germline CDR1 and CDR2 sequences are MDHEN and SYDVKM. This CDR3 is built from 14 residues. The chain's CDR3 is CASSLPRQNTEASF. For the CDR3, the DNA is TGTGCCAGCAGTTTACCGAGACAGAACACTGAAGCTTCCTTT.

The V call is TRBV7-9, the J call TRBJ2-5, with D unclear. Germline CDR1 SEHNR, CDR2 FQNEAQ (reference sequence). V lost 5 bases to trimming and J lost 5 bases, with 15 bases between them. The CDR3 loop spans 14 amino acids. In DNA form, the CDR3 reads TGTGCCAGCAGCCAAGGCGTCGCGGCGGAGACCCAGTACTTC. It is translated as CASSQGVAAETQYF.

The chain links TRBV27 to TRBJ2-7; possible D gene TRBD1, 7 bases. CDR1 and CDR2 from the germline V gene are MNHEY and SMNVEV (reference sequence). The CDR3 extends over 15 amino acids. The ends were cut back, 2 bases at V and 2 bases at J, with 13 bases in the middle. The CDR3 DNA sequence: TGTGCCAGCAGTTTAAGCAGGGGGGCTGCCTACGAGCAGTACTTC. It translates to CASSLSRGAAYEQYF.

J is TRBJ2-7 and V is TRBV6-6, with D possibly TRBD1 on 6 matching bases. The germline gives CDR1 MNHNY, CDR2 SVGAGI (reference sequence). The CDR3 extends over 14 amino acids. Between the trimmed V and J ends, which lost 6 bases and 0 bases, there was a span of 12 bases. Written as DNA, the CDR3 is TGTGCCAGCAGACCAACAGGGACCTCCTACGAGCAGTACTTC. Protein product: CASRPTGTSYEQYF.

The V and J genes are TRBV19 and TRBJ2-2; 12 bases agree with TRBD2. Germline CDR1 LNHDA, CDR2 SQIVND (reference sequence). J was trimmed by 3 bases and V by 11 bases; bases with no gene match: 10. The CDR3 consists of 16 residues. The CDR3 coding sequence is TGTGCCGGCGAAGGACTAGCGGGGTATGACACCGGGGAGCTGTTTTTT. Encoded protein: CAGEGLAGYDTGELFF.

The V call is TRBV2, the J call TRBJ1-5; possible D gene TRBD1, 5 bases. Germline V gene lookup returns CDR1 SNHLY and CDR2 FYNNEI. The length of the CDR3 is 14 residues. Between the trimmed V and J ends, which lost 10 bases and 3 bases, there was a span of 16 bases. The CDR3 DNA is TGTGCCACCGTTGACAGAACCCTCAATCAGCCCCAGCATTTT. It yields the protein CATVDRTLNQPQHF. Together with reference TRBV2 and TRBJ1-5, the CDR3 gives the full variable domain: EPEVTQTPSHQVTQMGQEVILRCVPISNHLYFYWYRQILGQKVEFLVSFYNNEISEKSEIFDDQFSVERPDGSNFTLKIRSTKLEDSAMYFCATVDRTLNQPQHFGDGTRLSIL.

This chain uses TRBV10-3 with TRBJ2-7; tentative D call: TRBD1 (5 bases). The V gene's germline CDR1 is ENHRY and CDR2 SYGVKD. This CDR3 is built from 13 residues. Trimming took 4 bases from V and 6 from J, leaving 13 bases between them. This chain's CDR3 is CAISGANQGEQYF. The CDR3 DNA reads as TGTGCCATCAGTGGCGCTAATCAGGGCGAGCAGTACTTC.

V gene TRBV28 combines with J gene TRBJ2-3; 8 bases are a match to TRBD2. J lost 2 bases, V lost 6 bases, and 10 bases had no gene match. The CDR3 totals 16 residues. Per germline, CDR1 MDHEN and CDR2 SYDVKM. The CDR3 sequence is CASSYRLARITDTQYF. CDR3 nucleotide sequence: TGTGCCAGCAGCTACAGACTAGCGAGGATCACAGATACGCAGTATTTT.

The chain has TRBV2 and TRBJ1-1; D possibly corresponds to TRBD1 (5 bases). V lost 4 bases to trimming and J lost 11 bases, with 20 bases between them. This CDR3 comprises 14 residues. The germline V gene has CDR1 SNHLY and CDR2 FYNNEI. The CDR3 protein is CASSVAQGGRDAFF. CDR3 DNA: TGTGCCAGCAGTGTAGCGCAGGGTGGTAGAGACGCTTTCTTT.

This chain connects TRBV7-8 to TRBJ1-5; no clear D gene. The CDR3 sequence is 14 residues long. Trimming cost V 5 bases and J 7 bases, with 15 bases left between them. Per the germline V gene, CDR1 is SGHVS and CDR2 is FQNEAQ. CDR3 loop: CASSPRRLGQPQHF. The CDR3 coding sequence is TGTGCCAGCAGCCCCCGGCGCTTGGGCCAGCCCCAGCATTTT.